Presented here are 28 T cell receptor beta chains from one specimen sequenced in a study of blood T cell repertoires in COVID-19. Repertoires were generated with immunoSEQ multiplex PCR, while TCRdb's copy carries only in-frame clones and drops some. This sample yields about 73,000 clones, of which approximately 88% are seen a single time; around 2.3% belongs to the top ten. Material for sequencing was peripheral blood. These receptor sequences come from a man of 80 years or more with active or convalescent COVID-19.

The chain is built from TRBV19 and TRBJ2-2; D is perhaps TRBD1 (6 bases). From germline, CDR1 is LNHDA and CDR2 SQIVND (reference sequence). The CDR3 length is 14 residues. V was trimmed by 3 bases and J by 7 bases, leaving 12 bases between them. In DNA form, the CDR3 reads TGTGCCAGTAGTATCACAGGGAAGGGCGGGGAGCTGTTTTTT. Amino acids: CASSITGKGGELFF.

The V call is TRBV6-1, the J call TRBJ2-1; a weak D match, TRBD1 (5 bases). Per germline, CDR1 MNHNS and CDR2 SASEGT. The CDR3 loop spans 16 amino acids. Trimming left V 3 bases short and J 4 bases short, with 16 bases between. For the CDR3, the DNA is TGTGCCAGCAGTGATCAGGGCCAAATACAGTACAATGAGCAGTTCTTC. It yields the protein CASSDQGQIQYNEQFF.

This chain joins TRBV18 and TRBJ2-1, with D maybe TRBD1 (6 bases). Per the germline V gene, CDR1 is KGHSH and CDR2 is LQKENI. The CDR3 is made up of 13 amino acids. Trimming cost V 3 bases and J 5 bases, with 8 bases left between them. The CDR3 here is CASSPQGHNEQFF. The CDR3 region has the DNA TGTGCCAGCTCACCCCAGGGGCACAATGAGCAGTTCTTC.

The DNA for the CDR3 is TGTGCCAGCAGTTATTCATCACAGGGGTGGGGAGAGACCCAGTACTTC. Its protein product is CASSYSSQGWGETQYF. This sequence joins TRBV6-5 and TRBJ2-5; 7 bases are a match to TRBD1. V lost 3 bases to trimming and J lost 4 bases; unmatched junction nucleotides: 11. The CDR3 runs to 16 residues. The V gene's germline CDR1 is MNHEY and CDR2 SVGAGI.

This clone was seen a handful of times. The chain carries TRBV4-1 and TRBJ2-3, with D possibly being TRBD1 (5 bases). V gave up 2 bases and J gave up 3 bases, with 9 bases separating them. Germline assignment: CDR1 MGHRA and CDR2 YSYEKL. The CDR3 is 14 residues long. The CDR3 nucleotides are TGCGCCAGCAGCCAATCCGACAGAACAGATACGCAGTATTTT. Its translation: CASSQSDRTDTQYF.

V and J are TRBV24-1 and TRBJ1-6; 8 positions agree with TRBD1. Per the germline V gene, CDR1 is KGHDR and CDR2 is SFDVKD. This CDR3 comprises 12 residues. V gave up 5 bases and J gave up 14 bases; unmatched junction bases: 4. The CDR3 DNA is TGTGCCACCAGTGGTTCGACAGGGGCCCTCCACTTT. It specifies CATSGSTGALHF.

This clone has only one observation. For the CDR3, the DNA is TGTGCCAGCAGCTTTCGGCGGGAGCGGAACAATGAGCAGTTCTTC. Translation: CASSFRRERNNEQFF. The chain employs TRBV5-4 and TRBJ2-1, with TRBD2 matching over 7 bases. This CDR3 region has 15 residues. Germline trimming cut 2 bases from V and 5 bases from J; bases unmatched to any gene: 7. Per germline, CDR1 SGHNT and CDR2 YYREEE (reference sequence).

The genes are TRBV28 and TRBJ1-4; D is unclear. Germline CDR1 is MDHEN and CDR2 is SYDVKM. Trimming left V 2 bases short and J 3 bases short, with 16 bases between. CDR3 size: 17 residues. As DNA, the CDR3 is TGTGCCAGCAGTTTAGCCGCCGGGGTTTGGGCTAATGAAAAACTGTTTTTT. This codes for CASSLAAGVWANEKLFF.

J is TRBJ2-1 and V is TRBV7-2; D perhaps matches TRBD2 (6 bases). The CDR3 consists of 16 residues. V lost 1 base and J lost 4, with 14 bases in between. The germline V gene has CDR1 SGHTA and CDR2 FQGNSA. In DNA, the CDR3 is TGTGCCAGCAGCTTAGATTTTAGCGGAGCGTACAATGAGCAGTTCTTC. Translation gives CASSLDFSGAYNEQFF.

The chain has TRBV5-6 and TRBJ1-2; unclear D gene. From germline, CDR1 is SGHDT and CDR2 YYEEEE. Trimming took off 3 bases at V and 3 bases at J, with 15 bases between the two ends. This CDR3 has 15 residues. CDR3 bases: TGTGCCAGCAGCTACTATGGTAGGATAGACTATGGCTACACCTTC. Protein sequence: CASSYYGRIDYGYTF.

The V gene is TRBV25-1, the J gene TRBJ2-2; TRBD1 aligns across 10 bases. CDR1 and CDR2 from the germline V gene are MGHDK and SYGVNS. J was trimmed by 6 bases and V by 4 bases; bases with no gene match: 8. This CDR3 is built from 16 residues. The CDR3 DNA reads TGTGCCAGCAGTGCCAGTCCCGGGACAGGGGCCGGGGAGCTGTTTTTT. This translates into CASSASPGTGAGELFF. The whole variable domain, remainder taken from reference TRBV25-1 and TRBJ2-2, is EADIYQTPRYLVIGTGKKITLECSQTMGHDKMYWYQQDPGMELHLIHYSYGVNSTEKGDLSSESTVSRIRTEHFPLTLESARPSHTSQYLCASSASPGTGAGELFFGEGSRLTVL.

The genes are TRBV11-2 and TRBJ2-2, with 9 bases that match TRBD1. Per germline, CDR1 SGHAT and CDR2 FQNNGV. Trimming removed 5 bases from V and 7 bases from J; junction bases left unmatched: 5. CDR3 size: 14 residues. CDR3 coding DNA: TGTGCCAGCAGCCGGGACAGGGAGATCGGGGAGCTGTTTTTT. Its translation: CASSRDREIGELFF.

The V gene is TRBV7-9, the J gene TRBJ1-4, with 7 nucleotides matching TRBD1. The V segment lost 1 base and the J segment 4 bases; nucleotides outside the gene matches: 3. The CDR3 totals 15 residues. Germline V CDR1 and CDR2: SEHNR, FQNEAQ (reference sequence). The CDR3, as DNA: TGTGCCAGCAGCTTAGAGACAGGGCTTAATGAAAAACTGTTTTTT. Protein product: CASSLETGLNEKLFF.

This clone occurred once. The chain carries TRBV3-1 (or the pseudogene TRBV3-2) and TRBJ1-2; D uncertain. This CDR3 contains 16 residues. Germline V gene data show CDR1 as LGHDT and CDR2 as YNNKEL (reference sequence). The V end was cut by 0 bases, the J end by 2 bases, with 13 bases between. CDR3 protein: CASSQDPYGYNYGYTF. In nucleotides, the CDR3 is TGTGCCAGCAGCCAAGATCCCTACGGTTACAACTATGGCTACACCTTC.

The chain recombines TRBV6-5 with TRBJ2-3; 7 positions agree with TRBD2. CDR3 length: 16 residues. V gave up 1 base and J gave up 2 bases; unmatched junction bases: 6. The germline V gene has CDR1 MNHEY and CDR2 SVGAGI. The CDR3 DNA follows: TGTGCCAGCAGTTACTGGGCTAGCGGCATCACAGATACGCAGTATTTT. Translating gives CASSYWASGITDTQYF.

V is TRBV15 and J is TRBJ2-1; the match to TRBD1 covers 9 bases. CDR1 is LNHNV and CDR2 is YYDKDF in the germline V gene (reference sequence). The CDR3 spans 16 residues. The J segment lost 2 bases and the V segment lost 1 base, leaving 3 bases of the junction unmatched. The CDR3 is CATSRGDRDPYNEQFF. The CDR3 coding sequence is TGTGCCACCAGCAGAGGGGACAGGGATCCCTACAATGAGCAGTTCTTC.

This clone was counted once. The CDR3: CASSIDPGTPTSGANVLTF. The CDR3 bases are TGTGCCAGTAGTATAGACCCCGGGACACCGACCTCTGGGGCCAACGTCCTGACTTTC. The chain combines TRBV19 with TRBJ2-6; TRBD1 is a possible D gene (6 bases). Trimming pared 0 bases from V and 0 bases from J, leaving 15 bases between. The CDR3 extends over 19 amino acids. CDR1 is LNHDA, CDR2 SQIVND, per germline (reference sequence).

V is TRBV7-9 and J is TRBJ2-2, with D possibly being TRBD1 (5 bases). Germline values: CDR1 SEHNR, CDR2 FQNEAQ (reference sequence). The CDR3 spans 15 residues. Trimming stripped 5 bases from V and 2 bases from J, with 12 bases between. CDR3 sequence: CASSATESNTGELFF. CDR3 DNA: TGTGCCAGCAGCGCGACAGAAAGCAACACCGGGGAGCTGTTTTTT.

This chain links TRBV7-8 with TRBJ1-2; the D is unclear. V was cut by 3 bases and J by 1 base, with 9 bases left in between. The CDR3 length is 14 residues. The germline V gene has CDR1 SGHVS and CDR2 FQNEAQ. In DNA, the CDR3 is TGTGCCAGCAGCTTCGGGGAGCTTAACTATGGCTACACCTTC. Protein: CASSFGELNYGYTF. Complete variable domain (other parts from reference TRBV7-8 and TRBJ1-2): GAGVSQSPRYKVAKRGQDVALRCDPISGHVSLFWYQQALGQGPEFLTYFQNEAQLDKSGLPSDRFFAERPEGSVSTLKIQRTQQEDSAVYLCASSFGELNYGYTFGSGTRLTVV.

The genes are TRBV4-2 and TRBJ2-3, with D perhaps TRBD1 (6 bases). This CDR3 spans 14 amino acids. Trimming stripped 4 bases from V and 2 bases from J, with 10 bases between. Per germline, CDR1 LGHNA and CDR2 YNFKEQ. CDR3 protein: CASSLGQTTDTQYF. Here the CDR3 DNA reads TGTGCCAGCAGCCTTGGACAGACCACAGATACGCAGTATTTT.

This rearrangement joins TRBV19 to TRBJ1-2, with D possibly being TRBD1 (5 bases). Germline V gene data show CDR1 as LNHDA and CDR2 as SQIVND (reference sequence). V was clipped by 0 bases and J by 4 bases, with 12 bases between them. The length of the CDR3 is 15 residues. CDR3 protein: CASSIDFAGGYGYTF. Here the CDR3 DNA reads TGTGCCAGTAGTATAGATTTCGCGGGGGGCTATGGCTACACCTTC.

The chain uses TRBV4-2 and TRBJ1-1; 8 bases fit TRBD1. The CDR3 has 15 amino acids. V lost 1 base, J lost 4 bases, and 5 bases stayed unmatched. The V gene's germline CDR1 is LGHNA and CDR2 YNFKEQ. CDR3 protein: CASSQAATGGTEAFF. The CDR3 DNA follows: TGTGCCAGCAGCCAAGCTGCCACAGGGGGCACTGAAGCTTTCTTT.

The V call is TRBV29-1, the J call TRBJ2-7; 8 bases align to TRBD1. CDR3 length: 13 residues. V lost 6 bases to trimming and J lost 1 base; unmatched junction nucleotides: 5. The germline CDR1 and CDR2 sequences are SQVTM and ANQGSEA. The CDR3 region is CSVEDRASYEQYF. CDR3 in DNA: TGCAGCGTAGAGGACAGGGCTTCCTACGAGCAGTACTTC.

V and J are TRBV11-2 and TRBJ2-1; D is possibly TRBD2 (6 bases). CDR1 is SGHAT and CDR2 is FQNNGV in the germline V gene. The CDR3 has 14 amino acids. The ends were cut back, 1 base at V and 7 bases at J, with 11 bases in the middle. DNA for the CDR3: TGTGCCAGCAGCTTAGGCCGACGGGGGAATGAGCAGTTCTTC. Protein product: CASSLGRRGNEQFF.

This rearrangement joins TRBV30 to TRBJ1-3, with 7 bases matching TRBD1. From germline, CDR1 is GTSNPN and CDR2 SVGIG (reference sequence). V shed 5 bases and J 0 bases; nucleotides not matched to a gene: 7. CDR3 size: 15 residues. CDR3 in amino acids: CAWSRDSRSGNTIYF. The CDR3 nucleotides are TGTGCCTGGTCACGGGACAGCCGCTCTGGAAACACCATATATTTT.

This chain uses TRBV9 with TRBJ1-2; D may be TRBD1 (6 bases). This CDR3 spans 17 amino acids. Germline V CDR1 and CDR2: SGDLS, YYNGEE. V was cut by 0 bases and J by 3 bases, with 18 bases left in between. The CDR3 coding sequence is TGTGCCAGCAGCGTAGAGGGCGGAGGACAGACGGACTATGGCTACACCTTC. Its protein product is CASSVEGGGQTDYGYTF.

The chain couples TRBV19 to TRBJ1-5; 7 bases fit TRBD1. The CDR3 is 15 residues long. V lost 4 bases, J lost 2 bases, and 5 bases stayed unmatched. In germline, CDR1 is LNHDA, CDR2 SQIVND (reference sequence). DNA of the CDR3: TGTGCCAGTAGTACAATCACAGGGGGCAATCAGCCCCAGCATTTT. Translated, it gives CASSTITGGNQPQHF.

The chain combines TRBV11-3 with TRBJ2-1; 12 positions match TRBD2. CDR1 and CDR2 (germline): SGHNT, YENEEA. CDR3 length: 15 residues. Trimming removed 1 base from V and 10 bases from J; junction bases left unmatched: 5. In DNA, the CDR3 is TGTGCCAGCAGCTTAGTTTCTAGCGGGGGGGCCGAGCAGTTCTTC. It translates to CASSLVSSGGAEQFF.